Presented here are 19 T cell receptor beta chains from one specimen sequenced in a study of T cells in Graves' hyperthyroidism and ophthalmopathy. Amplified TCR beta CDR3 regions came from RNA transcripts. Initially, a first-round RT-PCR of the TCR CDR3 employed the HTBI primer set. TCRdb processed the multiplex PCR reads anew with MiXCR; each CDR3 protein has one entry. Seen here are 250,000 to 300,000 distinct CDR3 sequences, roughly 19% observed once, and the top ten hold about 35%. The sequencing sample was made of blood. These receptors came from a man in his fifties or sixties with Graves' ophthalmopathy.

In this sample, this clonotype turned up many times. This sequence joins TRBV6-1 and TRBJ1-1; tentatively, D is TRBD1 (6 bases). V lost 4 bases and J lost 2, with 14 bases in between. CDR1 and CDR2 (germline): MNHNS, SASEGT. The CDR3 extends over 15 amino acids. Here the CDR3 reads CASSVLQGVNTEAFF. In nucleotides, the CDR3 is TGTGCCAGCAGTGTGTTACAGGGCGTAAACACTGAAGCTTTCTTT.

The sample holds many counts of this clonotype. This sequence joins TRBV20-1 and TRBJ2-7; D remains ambiguous. Germline lookup yields CDR1 DFQATT and CDR2 SNEGSKA (reference sequence). V lost 4 bases to trimming and J lost 2 bases, with 12 bases between them. The CDR3 runs to 13 residues. The CDR3 spells CSATPSATYEQYF. CDR3 nucleotide sequence: TGCAGTGCTACGCCCAGCGCTACCTACGAGCAGTACTTC.

This clonotype occurred many times. The chain is built from TRBV27 and TRBJ1-2, with 7 bases lining up with TRBD1. J lost 0 bases, V lost 4 bases, and 5 bases had no gene match. The V gene's germline CDR1 is MNHEY and CDR2 SMNVEV (reference sequence). This CDR3 region has 15 residues. CDR3 sequence reads: CASSSGGTANYGYTF. CDR3 nucleotide sequence: TGTGCCAGCAGTTCCGGGGGGACAGCTAACTATGGCTACACCTTC.

This clonotype came up many times. The chain recombines TRBV10-3 with TRBJ2-5; tentatively, D is TRBD2 (6 bases). The CDR3 runs 17 residues. Trimming pared 4 bases from V and 9 bases from J, leaving 27 bases between. CDR1 and CDR2 from the germline V gene are ENHRY and SYGVKD. The CDR3 reads CAISVTRDGGPGVAQYF. As DNA, the CDR3 is TGTGCCATCAGTGTAACCCGAGACGGGGGACCCGGGGTCGCCCAGTACTTC.

This clonotype occurred a few times. The rearrangement links TRBV29-1 to TRBJ2-1; 11 bases match TRBD2. This CDR3 has 13 residues. The V segment lost 7 bases and the J segment 5 bases; nucleotides outside the gene matches: 4. Per germline, CDR1 SQVTM and CDR2 ANQGSEA. CDR3 bases: TGCAGCGCCTTAGCGGGAGGGGACAATGAGCAGTTCTTC. It encodes CSALAGGDNEQFF.

This clonotype turned up a few times. The chain is built from TRBV5-1 and TRBJ2-2, with D hard to call. Germline CDR1 reads SGHRS; CDR2 reads YFSETQ. The CDR3 sequence is 14 residues long. V was pared by 0 bases and J by 3 bases, with 6 bases between. In nucleotides, the CDR3 is TGCGCCAGCAGCTTGGCCCAACACACCGGGGAGCTGTTTTTT. This translates into CASSLAQHTGELFF.

The gene calls are TRBV6-1 and TRBJ1-5, with D tentatively TRBD1 (5 bases). The CDR3 extends over 13 amino acids. Trimming removed 4 bases from V and 7 bases from J, with 11 bases in between. Germline-derived CDR1 and CDR2 are MNHNS and SASEGT. In DNA, the CDR3 is TGTGCCAGCAGTGTCCAGGGTTTCCAGCCCCAGCATTTT. This encodes CASSVQGFQPQHF.

Ten or more counts support this clonotype. The chain uses TRBV18 and TRBJ1-6, with 7 bases matching TRBD1. The germline V gene encodes CDR1 KGHSH and CDR2 LQKENI. This CDR3 is 14 amino acids long. J gave up 6 bases and V 4 bases, and 3 bases lay outside the gene matches. The CDR3 bases are TGTGCCAGCTCACTCACAGGGGTTAATTCACCCCTCCACTTT. It specifies CASSLTGVNSPLHF.

J is TRBJ2-2 and V is TRBV15; D is unresolved. In germline, CDR1 is LNHNV, CDR2 YYDKDF (reference sequence). The CDR3 is 14 residues long. V was shortened by 6 bases and J by 2 bases, with 10 bases between the two germline ends. The CDR3 DNA is TGTGCCACCAGTCCTCGACACAACACCGGGGAGCTGTTTTTT. This translates into CATSPRHNTGELFF.

This clonotype has more than one count but fewer than ten. The rearrangement uses TRBV19 and TRBJ2-1, with 14 bases identical to TRBD2. Unmatched junction bases numbered 8, after V lost 1 base and J lost 0 bases. CDR1 is LNHDA and CDR2 is SQIVND in the germline V gene (reference sequence). The CDR3 extends over 20 amino acids. The CDR3 protein is CASSIAPGTSGSRSYNEQFF. The CDR3 bases are TGTGCCAGTAGTATAGCCCCAGGGACTAGCGGGAGTCGCTCCTACAATGAGCAGTTCTTC.

This clonotype was recorded many times. The rearrangement links TRBV2 to TRBJ2-7, with 8 bases lining up with TRBD1. The ends lost 4 bases at V and 0 bases at J; junction bases unmatched: 5. CDR3 size: 15 residues. Germline CDR1 and CDR2: SNHLY and FYNNEI. The CDR3 loop is CASSAGGYLSYEQYF. The CDR3 DNA is TGTGCCAGCAGTGCAGGGGGCTACCTCTCCTACGAGCAGTACTTC.

V is TRBV11-2 and J is TRBJ1-2; D call uncertain. This CDR3 is built from 15 residues. CDR1 and CDR2 from the germline V gene are SGHAT and FQNNGV. The V gene lost 8 bases and the J gene lost 4 bases, with 20 bases spanning the gap. The CDR3 DNA reads as TGTGCCAGCGTCACCTCAGGCGGCTTTTCCTATGGCTACACCTTC. Its translation is CASVTSGGFSYGYTF.

This clonotype was seen repeatedly, ten times or more. The chain carries TRBV20-1 and TRBJ2-5; 7 nucleotides align to TRBD1. Germline CDR1 and CDR2: DFQATT and SNEGSKA (reference sequence). This CDR3 has 14 residues. With V trimmed by 4 bases and J by 1 base, 6 bases remained unmatched. DNA for the CDR3: TGCAGTGCTAACAGGGGACGGCTCCAAGAGACCCAGTACTTC. It specifies CSANRGRLQETQYF.

The rearrangement joins TRBV2 to TRBJ2-1; D may correspond to TRBD1 or TRBD2 (7 bases each). CDR1 is SNHLY and CDR2 is FYNNEI in the germline V gene. The CDR3 runs 14 residues. Trimming shortened V by 4 bases and J by 8 bases, and 15 bases separated the two germline ends. CDR3 region: CASSGAGGGDEQFF. The CDR3 coding sequence is TGTGCCAGCAGTGGAGCAGGGGGGGGCGATGAGCAGTTCTTC.

This chain connects TRBV7-2 to TRBJ2-3, with 9 positions matching TRBD1. The CDR3 extends over 13 amino acids. Trimming cost V 6 bases and J 2 bases; bases outside gene matches: 0. The germline gives CDR1 SGHTA, CDR2 FQGNSA. The DNA for the CDR3 is TGTGCCAGCAGACAGGGGGCCACAGATACGCAGTATTTT. Encoded protein: CASRQGATDTQYF.

This clonotype has at least ten counts. The chain is built from TRBV5-1 and TRBJ2-1, with 8 positions matching TRBD2. This CDR3 has 16 amino acids. Trimming removed 0 bases from V and 3 bases from J; junction bases left unmatched: 5. Germline values: CDR1 SGHRS, CDR2 YFSETQ. This CDR3 is CASSLGPGGSYNEQFF. The CDR3 DNA is TGCGCCAGCAGCTTGGGTCCGGGAGGGAGCTACAATGAGCAGTTCTTC.

There are many counts of this clonotype. The V and J genes are TRBV11-1 and TRBJ2-1, with 11 bases that match TRBD2. CDR1 SGHAT and CDR2 FQDESV come from the germline V gene (reference sequence). The ends lost 5 bases at V and 9 bases at J; junction bases unmatched: 12. The CDR3 has 16 amino acids. CDR3 sequence (DNA): TGTGCCAGCAGCCCCGGGACTAGCGGACGAGGTGGTGAGCAGTTCTTC. Translation: CASSPGTSGRGGEQFF.

This clonotype was counted ten times or more. The rearrangement joins TRBV29-1 to TRBJ2-3; TRBD2 might be the D (6 bases). Germline assignment: CDR1 SQVTM and CDR2 ANQGSEA. Trimming left V 7 bases short and J 4 bases short, with 12 bases between. The CDR3 has 12 amino acids. CDR3 amino acids: CSARLVADTQYF. CDR3 DNA: TGCAGCGCCCGACTAGTAGCAGATACGCAGTATTTT.

Many counts were recorded for this clonotype. This chain's CDR3 is CASSPGTAYGYTF. The CDR3 DNA is TGTGCCAGCTCACCCGGGACAGCCTATGGCTACACCTTC. The chain combines TRBV18 with TRBJ1-2; 7 bases align to TRBD1. CDR1 and CDR2 (germline): KGHSH, LQKENI. V shed 3 bases and J 4 bases; nucleotides not matched to a gene: 2. CDR3 length: 13 amino acids.